One and the same sample provided the 30 T cell receptor beta chains below, sequenced in a study of blood T cell repertoires in COVID-19. Clones were read by immunoSEQ multiplex PCR, and TCRdb kept only the in-frame ones, dropping some. The table records 63,000 or so clones, about nine tenths of them present only once. The material sequenced was peripheral blood. These receptors were obtained from a man between 60 and 75 years old with acute or convalescent COVID-19.

This clone was seen only a few times. The genes are TRBV7-9 and TRBJ1-6; maybe TRBD1 (5 bases). Germline lookup yields CDR1 SEHNR and CDR2 FQNEAQ (reference sequence). Trimming cost V 5 bases and J 9 bases, with 11 bases left between them. The CDR3 covers 13 residues. CDR3 loop: CASSPSGSSPLHF. CDR3 coding DNA: TGTGCCAGCAGCCCATCAGGGTCTTCACCCCTCCACTTT.

This chain links TRBV11-2 with TRBJ2-1, with D perhaps TRBD1 (6 bases). From germline, CDR1 is SGHAT and CDR2 FQNNGV. V shed 1 base and J shed 1 base, with 14 bases lying between them. The CDR3 loop spans 17 amino acids. CDR3 sequence (DNA): TGTGCCAGCAGCTTAGGGTACAGGGATCGATCCTACAATGAGCAGTTCTTC. Protein sequence: CASSLGYRDRSYNEQFF.

The rearrangement joins TRBV18 to TRBJ1-1, with a tentative D call TRBD1 (5 bases). Trimming took 2 bases from V and 2 from J, leaving 12 bases between them. CDR3 size: 15 residues. Germline V lookup: CDR1 KGHSH, CDR2 LQKENI. This chain's CDR3 is CASSPVQDQNTEAFF. The CDR3 DNA follows: TGTGCCAGCTCACCAGTACAGGACCAAAACACTGAAGCTTTCTTT.

The rearrangement joins TRBV6-2 or TRBV6-3 to TRBJ2-5, with D unresolved. The ends were cut back, 2 bases at V and 4 bases at J, with 11 bases in the middle. The CDR3 is made up of 14 amino acids. From germline, CDR1 is MNHEY and CDR2 SVGEGT. In nucleotides, the CDR3 is TGTGCCAGCAGTTACGTGGTGGGCCGAGAGACCCAGTACTTC. Its translation: CASSYVVGRETQYF.

The J gene is TRBJ2-7, the V gene TRBV2; no definite D call. V lost 2 bases to trimming and J lost 2 bases, with 10 bases between them. There are 14 residues in the CDR3. Germline V CDR1 and CDR2: SNHLY, FYNNEI. The CDR3 DNA reads TGTGCCAGCAGTGAAACCCGGTTTCCCTACGAGCAGTACTTC. Translation gives CASSETRFPYEQYF.

This chain links TRBV5-1 with TRBJ2-5, with 7 bases aligning to TRBD2. Unmatched junction bases numbered 4, after V lost 4 bases and J lost 4 bases. The CDR3 loop spans 13 amino acids. CDR1 is SGHRS and CDR2 is YFSETQ in the germline V gene. The CDR3 region is CASSNGGGETQYF. Here the CDR3 DNA reads TGCGCCAGCAGCAATGGGGGGGGAGAGACCCAGTACTTC. Full variable domain (remainder filled in from reference TRBV5-1 and TRBJ2-5): KAGVTQTPRYLIKTRGQQVTLSCSPISGHRSVSWYQQTPGQGLQFLFEYFSETQRNKGNFPGRFSGRQFSNSRSEMNVSTLELGDSALYLCASSNGGGETQYFGPGTRLLVL.

About this clone: The sample has other DNA sequences that encode this CDR3 too. The chain links TRBV14 to TRBJ1-1; no reliable D call. CDR3 length equals 15 residues. Germline V CDR1 and CDR2: SGHDN, FVKESK. V was shortened by 0 bases and J by 1 base, with 9 bases between the two germline ends. The DNA for the CDR3 is TGTGCCAGCAGCCAAGATCTGCTACCGAACACTGAAGCTTTCTTT. Translating gives CASSQDLLPNTEAFF. Based on the CDR3 plus reference TRBV14 and TRBJ1-1, the full variable domain is EAGVTQFPSHSVIEKGQTVTLRCDPISGHDNLYWYRRVMGKEIKFLLHFVKESKQDESGMPNNRFLAERTGGTYSTLKVQPAELEDSGVYFCASSQDLLPNTEAFFGQGTRLTVV.

The V gene is TRBV7-3, the J gene TRBJ2-2; TRBD2 matches at 8 bases. Germline V gives CDR1 SGHTA, CDR2 FQGTGA. The CDR3 is 19 amino acids. V lost 5 bases to trimming and J lost 1 base; unmatched junction nucleotides: 15. The CDR3 is CASSHRLASGTVNTGELFF. CDR3 sequence (DNA): TGTGCCAGCAGCCACCGACTAGCGAGCGGAACTGTGAACACCGGGGAGCTGTTTTTT.

This rearrangement joins TRBV6-5 to TRBJ1-4; D not certain. V gave up 8 bases and J gave up 13 bases, with 14 bases separating them. CDR1 is MNHEY and CDR2 is SVGAGI in the germline V gene. The CDR3 runs 11 residues. The chain's CDR3 is CASREEIGLFF. CDR3 DNA sequence: TGTGCCAGCCGAGAGGAGATTGGACTGTTTTTT.

The sample holds one count of this clone. The chain carries TRBV2 and TRBJ1-2; 7 bases agree with TRBD1. Germline V gene lookup returns CDR1 SNHLY and CDR2 FYNNEI. The CDR3 consists of 13 residues. Trimming removed 4 bases from V and 2 bases from J; junction bases left unmatched: 1. CDR3 coding DNA: TGTGCCAGCAGTGGGACAGGAAACTATGGCTACACCTTC. It translates to CASSGTGNYGYTF.

The chain uses TRBV2 and TRBJ1-2; D might be TRBD1 (5 bases). V was clipped by 4 bases and J by 7 bases, with 16 bases between them. Germline V CDR1 and CDR2: SNHLY, FYNNEI. This CDR3 has 14 amino acids. CDR3 protein: CASSGARALGGYTF. CDR3 DNA sequence: TGTGCCAGCAGTGGCGCCAGGGCCCTAGGTGGCTACACCTTC.

The chain uses TRBV4-2 and TRBJ2-1; D gene ambiguous. V gave up 0 bases and J gave up 6 bases, with 3 bases separating them. The CDR3 runs to 12 residues. Germline lookup yields CDR1 LGHNA and CDR2 YNFKEQ. CDR3 sequence (DNA): TGTGCCAGCAGCCAAGACATCAATGAGCAGTTCTTC. Translation: CASSQDINEQFF.

This clone has a single count. CDR3 bases: TGTGCCAGCAGGGAGCGGGGGAGCACCGGGGAGCTGTTTTTT. As protein: CASRERGSTGELFF. The chain uses TRBV6-4 and TRBJ2-2, with TRBD2 matching 8 bases. Germline V lookup: CDR1 MRHNA, CDR2 SNTAGT. This CDR3 contains 14 residues. Trimming at V came to 6 bases and at J to 4 bases, leaving 4 bases not matched to a gene.

This clone was seen once. This rearrangement joins TRBV29-1 to TRBJ1-2; 8 positions agree with TRBD1. Germline V gene lookup returns CDR1 SQVTM and CDR2 ANQGSEA. Trimming took 4 bases from V and 2 from J; bases not matched to a gene: 9. The CDR3 is 15 residues long. The CDR3 here is CSVAATGVTNYGYTF. The CDR3, as DNA: TGCAGCGTTGCGGCGACAGGGGTGACAAACTATGGCTACACCTTC.

The chain links TRBV5-4 to TRBJ2-7, with a tentative D call TRBD1 (5 bases). Trimming cost V 4 bases and J 6 bases, with 17 bases left between them. CDR1 is SGHNT and CDR2 is YYREEE in the germline V gene (reference sequence). The CDR3 runs to 14 residues. The CDR3 spells CASSLELRVGEQYF. The CDR3 DNA reads as TGTGCCAGCAGCCTCGAGCTCAGGGTAGGCGAGCAGTACTTC.

The gene calls are TRBV15 and TRBJ2-1, with D perhaps TRBD1 (6 bases). The ends were cut back, 7 bases at V and 3 bases at J, with 13 bases in the middle. The germline CDR1 and CDR2 sequences are LNHNV and YYDKDF (reference sequence). CDR3 size: 14 residues. The chain's CDR3 is CATTPGADYNEQFF. CDR3 in DNA: TGTGCCACCACCCCAGGGGCCGACTACAATGAGCAGTTCTTC.

The chain recombines TRBV5-1 with TRBJ1-1; 10 bases map to TRBD1. The CDR3 has 15 residues. Germline CDR1 reads SGHRS; CDR2 reads YFSETQ. V shed 4 bases and J 1 base; nucleotides not matched to a gene: 4. CDR3 sequence (DNA): TGCGCCAGCAGCGGGGACAGGGGCAAGAACACTGAAGCTTTCTTT. Translating it yields CASSGDRGKNTEAFF.

The chain couples TRBV5-1 to TRBJ2-7; TRBD2 is a possible D gene (7 bases). Germline V lookup: CDR1 SGHRS, CDR2 YFSETQ. The V end was cut by 4 bases, the J end by 0 bases, with 11 bases between. The CDR3 is 14 residues long. DNA of the CDR3: TGCGCCAGCAGCGGGGGGGCAGCCTCCTACGAGCAGTACTTC. Translated: CASSGGAASYEQYF.

The chain combines TRBV2 with TRBJ2-3; TRBD2 aligns across 11 bases. Trimming at V came to 5 bases and at J to 7 bases, leaving 8 bases not matched to a gene. Germline loops: CDR1 SNHLY, CDR2 FYNNEI. The CDR3 is made up of 15 amino acids. The CDR3 DNA reads TGTGCCAGCAGTCCAGTGACTAGCGGGGCTTATACGCAGTATTTT. Its protein is CASSPVTSGAYTQYF.

The chain couples TRBV9 to TRBJ1-2; D is unclear. The V end was cut by 6 bases, the J end by 8 bases, with 17 bases between. The CDR3 spans 13 residues. Germline V gene lookup returns CDR1 SGDLS and CDR2 YYNGEE. The CDR3 reads CASTLGEPYGYTF. The CDR3 DNA reads as TGTGCCAGCACGCTGGGAGAGCCTTACGGCTACACCTTC.

The V call is TRBV6-6, the J call TRBJ1-4; D remains unclear. Per germline, CDR1 MNHNY and CDR2 SVGAGI (reference sequence). Trimming stripped 6 bases from V and 6 bases from J, with 17 bases between. The CDR3 extends over 15 amino acids. Here the CDR3 reads CASRGREGGDEKLFF. The DNA of the CDR3 is TGTGCCAGCAGAGGTCGCGAGGGCGGGGATGAAAAACTGTTTTTT.

The chain joins TRBV2 to TRBJ2-7, with TRBD1 as a possible D gene (6 bases). Germline CDR1 is SNHLY and CDR2 is FYNNEI. The CDR3 runs 15 residues. V lost 7 bases to trimming and J lost 0 bases, with 16 bases between them. DNA of the CDR3: TGTGCCAGCAATCGACCCGACAGGCCCTCCTACGAGCAGTACTTC. Encoded protein: CASNRPDRPSYEQYF.

This sequence joins TRBV3-1 (or the pseudogene TRBV3-2) and TRBJ2-5; D gene unclear. Trimming removed 0 bases from V and 2 bases from J, with 10 bases in between. This CDR3 region has 15 residues. Germline CDR1 LGHDT, CDR2 YNNKEL (reference sequence). In DNA form, the CDR3 reads TGTGCCAGCAGCCAAGATTGGGCCAGACAAGAGACCCAGTACTTC. As protein: CASSQDWARQETQYF.

The gene calls are TRBV2 and TRBJ1-2, with D possibly being TRBD1 (5 bases). V was cut by 5 bases and J by 7 bases, with 17 bases left in between. The CDR3 consists of 14 residues. The germline CDR1 and CDR2 sequences are SNHLY and FYNNEI. This CDR3 reads CASSSYGGVGGYTF. For the CDR3, the DNA is TGTGCCAGCAGTTCCTATGGGGGGGTCGGTGGCTACACCTTC.

This chain uses TRBV10-1 with TRBJ1-1; 7 bases fit TRBD1. V lost 4 bases, J lost 5 bases, and 13 bases stayed unmatched. Germline values: CDR1 WNHNN, CDR2 SYGVQD (reference sequence). The CDR3 has 16 amino acids. The CDR3 sequence: CASSGNRQGRMTEAFF. The CDR3, as DNA: TGCGCCAGCAGTGGAAACCGACAGGGAAGGATGACTGAAGCTTTCTTT.

The J gene is TRBJ2-1, the V gene TRBV29-1; perhaps TRBD2 as D (5 bases). The CDR3 extends over 14 amino acids. V was trimmed by 5 bases and J by 2 bases, leaving 13 bases between them. The germline V gene has CDR1 SQVTM and CDR2 ANQGSEA. The CDR3: CSVRDRSPYNEQFF. The CDR3 region has the DNA TGCAGCGTTCGGGATAGGAGCCCCTACAATGAGCAGTTCTTC.

The rearrangement uses TRBV5-4 and TRBJ2-1, with 15 positions matching TRBD2. The CDR3 length is 16 residues. Germline V gene data show CDR1 as SGHNT and CDR2 as YYREEE (reference sequence). V was clipped by 4 bases and J by 5 bases; unmatched bases: 4. The CDR3 DNA reads TGTGCCAGCAGCCGGGGACTAGCGGGGGGAAACAATGAGCAGTTCTTC. Protein sequence: CASSRGLAGGNNEQFF.

This chain connects TRBV19 to TRBJ2-2; 10 bases fit TRBD2. Germline values: CDR1 LNHDA, CDR2 SQIVND (reference sequence). The V segment lost 6 bases and the J segment 7 bases; nucleotides outside the gene matches: 8. The CDR3 contains 15 residues. CDR3 sequence: CASSASGGPNGELFF. The CDR3 nucleotides are TGTGCCAGTAGCGCTAGCGGGGGCCCAAACGGGGAGCTGTTTTTT.

The chain is built from TRBV7-6 and TRBJ2-5; 8 bases align to TRBD2. J was trimmed by 7 bases and V by 4 bases; bases with no gene match: 5. CDR1 SGHVS and CDR2 FNYEAQ come from the germline V gene. The CDR3 totals 13 residues. CDR3 DNA: TGTGCCAGCAGCTCCGTCGGGGGGGGGACCCAGTACTTC. Translating gives CASSSVGGGTQYF.

About this clone itself: This sample also contains other DNA sequences that code for the same CDR3. The rearrangement joins TRBV19 to TRBJ2-3; TRBD2 matches at 7 bases. The germline V gene has CDR1 LNHDA and CDR2 SQIVND (reference sequence). Trimming took 9 bases from V and 3 from J; bases not matched to a gene: 6. The CDR3 has 13 amino acids. The CDR3 loop reads CASRSRGTDTQYF. The CDR3 coding sequence is TGTGCCAGCCGGTCGCGGGGGACAGATACGCAGTATTTT.